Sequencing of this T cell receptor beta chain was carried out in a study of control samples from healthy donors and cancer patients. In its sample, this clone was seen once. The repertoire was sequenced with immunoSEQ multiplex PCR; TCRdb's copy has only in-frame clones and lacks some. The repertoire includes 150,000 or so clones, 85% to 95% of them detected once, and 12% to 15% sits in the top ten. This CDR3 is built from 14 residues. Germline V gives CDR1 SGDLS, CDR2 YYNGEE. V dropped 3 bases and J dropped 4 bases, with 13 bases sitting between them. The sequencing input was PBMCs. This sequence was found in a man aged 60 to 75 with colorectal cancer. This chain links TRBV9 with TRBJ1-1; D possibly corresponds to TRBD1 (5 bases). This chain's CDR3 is CASSDRQGTTEAFF. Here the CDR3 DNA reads TGTGCCAGCAGCGATCGACAAGGGACCACTGAAGCTTTCTTT.